These T cell receptor beta chains were read from a single sample in a study of monozygotic twins with cystic fibrosis. TCRdb keeps only in-frame clones here, not all; method: immunoSEQ multiplex PCR. The data hold around 30,000 clones, with approximately 97% observed a single time. Sequenced input: blood. The receptors here all came from a girl aged 2 to 9 with cystic fibrosis. The CDR3 runs from the conserved cysteine through the conserved F or W. A D gene is named only where the DNA matches it firmly. For some rows the clone size is stated as once, few or many, or as a class when expanded; others skip it.

. . TRBJ2-1 TRBV6-1 CASGKGSVNEQFF
. . TRBJ1-2 TRBV19 CATTNFYGYTF
. TRBD2 TRBJ2-3 TRBV7-2 CASSLVSGRDGDTQYF
. TRBD2 TRBJ2-1 TRBV15 CATSRDRLAEVYEQFF
once TRBD1 TRBJ1-2 TRBV5-1 CASSADRQGFTNYGYTF
. TRBD1 TRBJ2-7 TRBV19 CASSIGGTGLEQYF
. . TRBJ1-1 TRBV4-1 CASSPGGFGLTTEAFF
. TRBD1 TRBJ1-2 TRBV28 CASTDLETGSVRGYTF
. . TRBJ1-1 TRBV23-1 CASSHQGPNTEAFF
. TRBD2 TRBJ2-5 TRBV4-2 CASRRSSGNQETQYF
. . TRBJ2-1 TRBV7-9 CASSPTSTDGEQFF
. . TRBJ1-1 TRBV6-5 CASSSLGANTTEAFF
. . TRBJ2-7 TRBV6-5 CASSLVTDTYEQYF
. TRBD1 TRBJ1-3 TRBV4-1 CASSLSTGSGNTIYF
. . TRBJ1-5 TRBV21-1 CASSPNGDRTDGYSNQPQHF
. . TRBJ1-1 TRBV19 CASKGPFYEAFF